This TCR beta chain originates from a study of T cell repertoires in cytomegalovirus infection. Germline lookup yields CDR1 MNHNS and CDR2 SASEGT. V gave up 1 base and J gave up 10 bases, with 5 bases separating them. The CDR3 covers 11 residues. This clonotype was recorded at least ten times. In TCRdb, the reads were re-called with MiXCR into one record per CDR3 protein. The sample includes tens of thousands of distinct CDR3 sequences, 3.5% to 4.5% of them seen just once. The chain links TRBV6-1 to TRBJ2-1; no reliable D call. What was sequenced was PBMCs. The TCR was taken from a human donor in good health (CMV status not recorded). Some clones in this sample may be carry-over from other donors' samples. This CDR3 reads CASSEDAEQFF. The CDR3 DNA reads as TGTGCCAGCAGTGAAGACGCGGAGCAGTTCTTC.